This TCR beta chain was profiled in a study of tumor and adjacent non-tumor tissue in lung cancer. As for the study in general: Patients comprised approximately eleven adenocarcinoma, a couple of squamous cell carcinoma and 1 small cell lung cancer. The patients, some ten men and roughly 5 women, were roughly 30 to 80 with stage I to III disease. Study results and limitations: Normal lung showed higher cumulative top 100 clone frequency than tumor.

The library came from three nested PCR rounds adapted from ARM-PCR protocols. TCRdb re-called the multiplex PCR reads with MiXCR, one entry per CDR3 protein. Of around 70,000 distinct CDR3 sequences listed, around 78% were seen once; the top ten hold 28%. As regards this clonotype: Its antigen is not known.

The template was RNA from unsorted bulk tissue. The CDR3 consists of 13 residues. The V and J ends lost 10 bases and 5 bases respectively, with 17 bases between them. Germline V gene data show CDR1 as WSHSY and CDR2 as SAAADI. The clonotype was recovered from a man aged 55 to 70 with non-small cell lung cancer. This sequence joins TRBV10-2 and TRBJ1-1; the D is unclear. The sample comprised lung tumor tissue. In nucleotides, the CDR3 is TGCGCCAACAGATACCGAGCGGGGACTGAAGCTTTCTTT. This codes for CANRYRAGTEAFF.